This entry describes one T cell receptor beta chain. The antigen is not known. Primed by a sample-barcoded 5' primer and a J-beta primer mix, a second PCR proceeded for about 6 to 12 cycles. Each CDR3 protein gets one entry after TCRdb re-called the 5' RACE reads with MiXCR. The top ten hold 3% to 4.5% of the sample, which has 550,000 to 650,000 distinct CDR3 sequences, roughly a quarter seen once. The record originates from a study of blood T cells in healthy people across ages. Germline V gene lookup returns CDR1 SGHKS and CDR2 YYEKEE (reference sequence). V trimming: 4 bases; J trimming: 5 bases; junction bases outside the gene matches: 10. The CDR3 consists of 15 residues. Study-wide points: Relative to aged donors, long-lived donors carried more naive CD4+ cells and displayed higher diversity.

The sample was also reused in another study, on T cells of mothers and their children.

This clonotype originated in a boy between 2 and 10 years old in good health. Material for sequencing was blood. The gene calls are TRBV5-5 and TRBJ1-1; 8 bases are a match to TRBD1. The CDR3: CASSTRQGTGTEAFF. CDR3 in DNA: TGTGCCAGCAGCACCAGACAGGGGACGGGTACTGAAGCTTTCTTT.